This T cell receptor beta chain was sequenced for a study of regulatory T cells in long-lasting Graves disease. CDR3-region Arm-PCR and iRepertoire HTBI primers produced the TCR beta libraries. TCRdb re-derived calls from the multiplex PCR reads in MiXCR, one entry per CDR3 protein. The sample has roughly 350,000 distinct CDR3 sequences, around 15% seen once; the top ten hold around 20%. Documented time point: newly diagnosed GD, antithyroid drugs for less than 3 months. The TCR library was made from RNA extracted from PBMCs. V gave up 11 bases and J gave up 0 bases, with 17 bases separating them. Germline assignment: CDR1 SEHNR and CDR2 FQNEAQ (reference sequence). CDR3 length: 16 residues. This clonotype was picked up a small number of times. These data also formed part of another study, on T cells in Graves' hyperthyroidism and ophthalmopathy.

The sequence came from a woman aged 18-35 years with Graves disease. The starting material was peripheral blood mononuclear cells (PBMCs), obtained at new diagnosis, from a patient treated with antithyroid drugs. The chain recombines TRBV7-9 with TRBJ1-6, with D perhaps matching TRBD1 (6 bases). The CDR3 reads CARRQVTSSYNSPLHF. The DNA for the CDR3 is TGTGCCCGCCGACAGGTGACGAGCTCCTATAATTCACCCCTCCACTTT.